Sequencing of this T cell receptor beta chain was carried out in a study of blood T cells in healthy people across ages. This clonotype was counted between two and nine times. Looked up from germline, CDR1 is MNHEY and CDR2 is SVGEGT. The CDR3 has 16 residues. V was trimmed by 2 bases and J by 3 bases, leaving 17 bases between them. Sample-barcoded 5' priming and a J-beta primer mix drove a second PCR of about 6 to 12 cycles. MiXCR was run by TCRdb on the 5' RACE reads, yielding one entry per CDR3 protein. The sample holds about 680,000 distinct CDR3 sequences, 49% seen once. The source material was blood. The V gene is TRBV6-2 or TRBV6-3, the J gene TRBJ2-7; D could derive from TRBD1 or TRBD2 (6 bases each). The TCR was taken from a woman aged 55-69 years in good health. The CDR3 bases are TGTGCCAGCAGTTACGTTGCGGGGACACCTAACTACGAGCAGTACTTC. As protein: CASSYVAGTPNYEQYF.